The 3 T cell receptor beta chains listed next were all sequenced from one sample in a study of blood T cell repertoires in COVID-19. Some clones are missing from TCRdb's copy, which holds only in-frame ones; the method was immunoSEQ multiplex PCR. Of around 200,000 clones listed, about 82% are singletons. Source material: PBMCs or T cells enriched from blood (not recorded which). These receptors were obtained from a man between 35 and 55 years old with acute COVID-19.

As DNA, the CDR3 is TGTGCCATCAGTGAAGGCGGGCTCTACGAGCAGTACTTC. This codes for CAISEGGLYEQYF. This chain links TRBV10-3 with TRBJ2-7, with D maybe TRBD2 (5 bases). The germline V gene has CDR1 ENHRY and CDR2 SYGVKD. The CDR3 length is 13 residues. Trimming left V 3 bases short and J 3 bases short, with 9 bases between.

The J gene is TRBJ1-4, the V gene TRBV6-6; D gene ambiguous. This CDR3 comprises 13 residues. The germline gives CDR1 MNHNY, CDR2 SVGAGI (reference sequence). The germline V and J ends were trimmed by 2 bases and 6 bases, with 7 bases remaining between them. Here the CDR3 DNA reads TGTGCCAGCAGTTACCTGTCGGATGAAAAACTGTTTTTT. Protein sequence: CASSYLSDEKLFF.

The rearrangement links TRBV29-1 to TRBJ2-7, with D maybe TRBD1 (6 bases). V shed 7 bases and J shed 2 bases, with 15 bases lying between them. There are 13 residues in the CDR3. CDR1 is SQVTM and CDR2 is ANQGSEA in the germline V gene. This CDR3 is CSGGTGIPYEQYF. For the CDR3, the DNA is TGCAGCGGCGGAACAGGGATCCCCTACGAGCAGTACTTC.